These 27 T cell receptor beta chains were sequenced from one sample in a study of blood T cell repertoires in COVID-19. The protocol was immunoSEQ multiplex PCR, while the TCRdb copy is restricted to in-frame clones and leaves out a portion. The sample includes more than 300,000 clones, more than 70% of them seen just once. The sequenced sample was peripheral blood. Source of these receptors: a woman aged 25 to 39 with COVID-19, enrolled during active disease.

The chain has TRBV29-1 and TRBJ1-2; D remains unclear. The length of the CDR3 is 13 residues. Germline CDR1 is SQVTM and CDR2 is ANQGSEA. V lost 6 bases to trimming and J lost 7 bases, with 18 bases between them. This CDR3 reads CSVKGREAGGYTF. CDR3 nucleotides: TGCAGCGTAAAGGGCCGAGAGGCGGGTGGCTACACCTTC. Using reference TRBV29-1 and TRBJ1-2 for the parts outside the CDR3, the full variable domain is SAVISQKPSRDICQRGTSLTIQCQVDSQVTMMFWYRQQPGQSLTLIATANQGSEATYESGFVIDKFPISRPNLTFSTLTVSNMSPEDSSIYLCSVKGREAGGYTFGSGTRLTVV.

This chain uses TRBV2 with TRBJ2-4; 11 bases are shared with TRBD2. Trimming took 7 bases from V and 0 from J; bases not matched to a gene: 14. The CDR3 loop spans 19 amino acids. From germline, CDR1 is SNHLY and CDR2 FYNNEI. DNA for the CDR3: TGTGCCAGCATTGCCATTCGGCTAGCGGGGGGCTTAGCCAAAAACATTCAGTACTTC. Protein: CASIAIRLAGGLAKNIQYF.

V usage is TRBV5-6 and J usage is TRBJ1-2; D unclear. CDR1 and CDR2 from the germline V gene are SGHDT and YYEEEE. This CDR3 comprises 13 residues. V lost 3 bases and J lost 2, with 8 bases in between. The CDR3 sequence: CASSSGANYGYTF. The CDR3 coding sequence is TGTGCCAGCAGCTCAGGCGCCAACTATGGCTACACCTTC.

The CDR3 loop is CASTQVIYNEQFF. The DNA of the CDR3 is TGTGCCAGCACCCAGGTTATATACAATGAGCAGTTCTTC. J is TRBJ2-1 and V is TRBV2; D gene ambiguous. V lost 7 bases, J lost 4 bases, and 11 bases lay in between. This CDR3 region has 13 residues. Looked up from germline, CDR1 is SNHLY and CDR2 is FYNNEI.

This chain joins TRBV4-1 and TRBJ1-3; 8 bases match TRBD1. Per the germline V gene, CDR1 is MGHRA and CDR2 is YSYEKL. This CDR3 spans 17 amino acids. V lost 0 bases and J lost 0; bases outside the gene matches: 4. The CDR3 protein is CASSQDPGQDSGNTIYF. The CDR3 coding sequence is TGCGCCAGCAGCCAAGATCCGGGACAGGACTCTGGAAACACCATATATTTT.

The chain employs TRBV28 and TRBJ1-1; D not certain. The CDR3 contains 14 residues. Trimming pared 4 bases from V and 4 bases from J, leaving 13 bases between. Germline CDR1 MDHEN, CDR2 SYDVKM. The CDR3 region is CASSSSGVSTEAFF. CDR3 bases: TGTGCCAGCAGTTCTTCCGGGGTGAGCACTGAAGCTTTCTTT.

For this clone: The sample contains more than one DNA sequence encoding this CDR3. This sequence joins TRBV29-1 and TRBJ1-5; 8 nucleotides align to TRBD1. Trimming at V came to 6 bases and at J to 5 bases, leaving 3 bases not matched to a gene. The CDR3 totals 12 residues. Germline CDR1 SQVTM, CDR2 ANQGSEA. In DNA, the CDR3 is TGCAGCGTGGGGACAGGAGATCAGCCCCAGCATTTT. This encodes CSVGTGDQPQHF.

The chain couples TRBV7-2 to TRBJ1-1; D is undetermined. The CDR3 extends over 15 amino acids. CDR1 and CDR2 from the germline V gene are SGHTA and FQGNSA. The V and J ends lost 0 bases and 2 bases respectively, with 10 bases between them. CDR3 in amino acids: CASSLAPHYNTEAFF. Here the CDR3 DNA reads TGTGCCAGCAGCTTAGCCCCTCACTATAACACTGAAGCTTTCTTT.

The genes are TRBV11-2 and TRBJ1-4; D call uncertain. V lost 4 bases and J lost 7, with 16 bases in between. The CDR3 is 15 residues long. Germline loops: CDR1 SGHAT, CDR2 FQNNGV. CDR3 region: CASSSRAEPGEKLFF. CDR3 DNA sequence: TGTGCCAGCAGCTCCCGTGCCGAACCGGGTGAAAAACTGTTTTTT.

This sequence joins TRBV3-1 (or the pseudogene TRBV3-2) and TRBJ1-1; 8 bases align to TRBD1. CDR3 size: 15 residues. Trimming cost V 4 bases and J 3 bases; bases outside gene matches: 7. Germline values: CDR1 LGHDT, CDR2 YNNKEL (reference sequence). CDR3 in DNA: TGTGCCAGCAGCCGACAGGGGTCTGCGTACACTGAAGCTTTCTTT. Amino acids: CASSRQGSAYTEAFF.

V is TRBV11-2 and J is TRBJ2-1; D might be TRBD2 (5 bases). Germline lookup yields CDR1 SGHAT and CDR2 FQNNGV. V dropped 5 bases and J dropped 4 bases, with 18 bases sitting between them. This CDR3 is built from 16 residues. CDR3 nucleotides: TGTGCCAGCAGCCGAACTCATTTCCGGGGTTACAATGAGCAGTTCTTC. This encodes CASSRTHFRGYNEQFF.

The chain combines TRBV13 with TRBJ1-4; D call uncertain. The CDR3 has 15 residues. V was clipped by 0 bases and J by 11 bases, with 16 bases between them. Germline CDR1 reads PRHDT; CDR2 reads FYEKMQ (reference sequence). For the CDR3, the DNA is TGTGCCAGCAGCTTAGGCCTCGGAGGGTTGGGGAAACTGTTTTTT. Amino acid sequence: CASSLGLGGLGKLFF.

The chain uses TRBV7-2 and TRBJ1-2, with 8 bases aligning to TRBD1. The CDR3 spans 14 residues. J gave up 7 bases and V 5 bases, and 9 bases lay outside the gene matches. The V gene's germline CDR1 is SGHTA and CDR2 FQGNSA. The CDR3 region is CASSLGWTGFGYTF. DNA of the CDR3: TGTGCCAGCAGCCTCGGCTGGACAGGGTTTGGCTACACCTTC.

The J gene is TRBJ2-3, the V gene TRBV14; TRBD2 agrees at 14 bases. The CDR3 sequence is 14 residues long. Germline V gene data show CDR1 as SGHDN and CDR2 as FVKESK. The trim removed 8 bases at V and 3 bases at J, leaving 1 base unmatched. The CDR3 region is CASRTSGGTDTQYF. The DNA for the CDR3 is TGTGCCAGCCGGACTAGCGGGGGGACAGATACGCAGTATTTT.

The gene calls are TRBV28 and TRBJ2-2; 8 bases match TRBD1. The V gene's germline CDR1 is MDHEN and CDR2 SYDVKM. The CDR3 loop spans 15 amino acids. V trimming: 4 bases; J trimming: 3 bases; junction bases outside the gene matches: 4. The CDR3 DNA reads TGTGCCAGCAGTTCAGGGGGCGCGGACACCGGGGAGCTGTTTTTT. Protein: CASSSGGADTGELFF.

This rearrangement joins TRBV5-1 to TRBJ1-3; D unclear. There are 15 residues in the CDR3. Trimming cost V 0 bases and J 0 bases, with 7 bases left between them. Germline V gene data show CDR1 as SGHRS and CDR2 as YFSETQ. The CDR3 DNA follows: TGCGCCAGCAGCTTGGTGGCGGACTCTGGAAACACCATATATTTT. It is translated as CASSLVADSGNTIYF.

The J gene is TRBJ1-4, the V gene TRBV19, with a tentative D call TRBD1 (5 bases). Germline V gives CDR1 LNHDA, CDR2 SQIVND (reference sequence). Trimming shortened V by 5 bases and J by 3 bases, and 10 bases separated the two germline ends. The CDR3 loop spans 14 amino acids. CDR3 amino acids: CASSWGSANEKLFF. The CDR3 coding sequence is TGTGCCAGTAGTTGGGGCAGCGCTAATGAAAAACTGTTTTTT.

The chain carries TRBV11-2 and TRBJ1-1, with D possibly TRBD1 on 6 matching bases. V gave up 5 bases and J gave up 7 bases, with 8 bases separating them. The CDR3 length is 11 residues. Germline V lookup: CDR1 SGHAT, CDR2 FQNNGV. The CDR3 nucleotides are TGTGCCAGCAGCCGGACAGATGAAGCTTTCTTT. The encoded protein is CASSRTDEAFF.

This clone has only a few counts. The chain combines TRBV10-1 with TRBJ1-6; D is perhaps TRBD1 (5 bases). This CDR3 contains 15 residues. Trimming left V 1 base short and J 7 bases short, with 11 bases between. The germline CDR1 and CDR2 sequences are WNHNN and SYGVQD (reference sequence). CDR3 in amino acids: CASSEWGRWNSPLHF. The CDR3 DNA reads TGCGCCAGCAGTGAGTGGGGCAGATGGAATTCACCCCTCCACTTT.

This clone has more than one count but fewer than ten. The genes are TRBV30 and TRBJ1-1, with unresolved D. V was cut by 4 bases and J by 6 bases, with 9 bases left in between. This CDR3 has 11 amino acids. Germline CDR1 reads GTSNPN; CDR2 reads SVGIG (reference sequence). CDR3 in DNA: TGTGCCTGGAAGAGGGAAGCTGAAGCTTTCTTT. Residues: CAWKREAEAFF.

The genes are TRBV14 and TRBJ2-5, with TRBD1 matching over 8 bases. This CDR3 contains 14 residues. Germline CDR1 reads SGHDN; CDR2 reads FVKESK. J gave up 4 bases and V 6 bases, and 7 bases lay outside the gene matches. CDR3 sequence: CASRDTGGSETQYF. The DNA of the CDR3 is TGTGCCAGCAGGGATACAGGGGGTTCAGAGACCCAGTACTTC.

J is TRBJ1-2 and V is TRBV7-2, with 7 bases lining up with TRBD1. Germline CDR1 and CDR2: SGHTA and FQGNSA. V gave up 4 bases and J gave up 4 bases; unmatched junction bases: 3. This CDR3 region has 13 residues. CDR3 bases: TGTGCCAGCAGCTCGCAGGGGGTCTATGGCTACACCTTC. Protein product: CASSSQGVYGYTF.

The rearrangement links TRBV6-1 to TRBJ1-1; D is unresolved. Germline CDR1 reads MNHNS; CDR2 reads SASEGT. The CDR3 spans 16 residues. V lost 0 bases and J 0 bases, leaving 11 bases between the germline ends. For the CDR3, the DNA is TGTGCCAGCAGTGAAGCGCTTAGAAGCGTGAACACTGAAGCTTTCTTT. The encoded protein is CASSEALRSVNTEAFF.

CDR3 DNA: TGCGCCAGCAGCCAAGAAATTCGTCAGCCCCAGCATTTT. It is translated as CASSQEIRQPQHF. V gene TRBV4-3 combines with J gene TRBJ1-5; D is uncertain. The CDR3 contains 13 residues. V was pared by 0 bases and J by 6 bases, with 6 bases between. Germline CDR1 and CDR2: LGHNA and YSLEER.

The rearrangement joins TRBV18 to TRBJ1-6; unclear D gene. V was shortened by 1 base and J by 7 bases, with 14 bases between the two germline ends. The CDR3 is 16 amino acids. Germline loops: CDR1 KGHSH, CDR2 LQKENI. CDR3 sequence: CASSPLGGSGNSPLHF. The CDR3 region has the DNA TGTGCCAGCTCACCACTGGGCGGGTCTGGAAATTCACCCCTCCACTTT.

The genes are TRBV5-4 and TRBJ2-1; tentative D call: TRBD1 (5 bases). Trimming took off 2 bases at V and 5 bases at J, with 11 bases between the two ends. CDR1 SGHNT and CDR2 YYREEE come from the germline V gene (reference sequence). The length of the CDR3 is 14 residues. DNA of the CDR3: TGTGCCAGCAGCTTAAGGGGTATTGACAATGAGCAGTTCTTC. Translation: CASSLRGIDNEQFF.

J is TRBJ1-5 and V is TRBV29-1; TRBD1 aligns across 8 bases. The CDR3 is 13 amino acids. After removal of 6 bases from V and 3 bases from J, the junction contained 4 bases not matched to a gene. The germline V gene encodes CDR1 SQVTM and CDR2 ANQGSEA. CDR3 sequence reads: CSVTTGVNQPQHF. For the CDR3, the DNA is TGCAGCGTAACGACAGGGGTCAATCAGCCCCAGCATTTT.